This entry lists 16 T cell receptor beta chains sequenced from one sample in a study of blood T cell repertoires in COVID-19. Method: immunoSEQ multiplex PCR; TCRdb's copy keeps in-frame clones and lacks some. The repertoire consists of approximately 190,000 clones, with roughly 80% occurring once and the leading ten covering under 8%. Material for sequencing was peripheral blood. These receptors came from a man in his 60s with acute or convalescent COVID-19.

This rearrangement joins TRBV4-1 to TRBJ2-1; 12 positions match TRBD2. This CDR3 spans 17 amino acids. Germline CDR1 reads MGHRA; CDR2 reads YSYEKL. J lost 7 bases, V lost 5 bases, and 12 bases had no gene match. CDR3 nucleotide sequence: TGCGCCAGCAGCAATCCCGCAACTAGCGGGAGGAGAAATGAGCAGTTCTTC. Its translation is CASSNPATSGRRNEQFF.

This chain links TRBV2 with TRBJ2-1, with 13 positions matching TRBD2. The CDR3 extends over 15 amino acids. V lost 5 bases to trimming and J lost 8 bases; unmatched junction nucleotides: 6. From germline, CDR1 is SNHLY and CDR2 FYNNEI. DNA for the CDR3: TGTGCCAGCAGTTCACTAGCGGGAGGGCCTCATGAGCAGTTCTTC. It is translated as CASSSLAGGPHEQFF.

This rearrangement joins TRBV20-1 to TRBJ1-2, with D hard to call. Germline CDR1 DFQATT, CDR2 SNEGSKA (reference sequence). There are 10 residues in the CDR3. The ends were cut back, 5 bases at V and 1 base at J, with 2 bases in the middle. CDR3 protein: CSAYNYGYTF. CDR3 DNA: TGCAGTGCTTATAACTATGGCTACACCTTC.

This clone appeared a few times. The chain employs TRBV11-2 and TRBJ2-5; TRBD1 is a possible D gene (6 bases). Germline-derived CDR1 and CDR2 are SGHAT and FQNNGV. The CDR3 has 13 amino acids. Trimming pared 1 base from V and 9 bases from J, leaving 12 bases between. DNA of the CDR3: TGTGCCAGCAGCTTAGCAGGGGCGAGGGCCCAGTACTTC. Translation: CASSLAGARAQYF.

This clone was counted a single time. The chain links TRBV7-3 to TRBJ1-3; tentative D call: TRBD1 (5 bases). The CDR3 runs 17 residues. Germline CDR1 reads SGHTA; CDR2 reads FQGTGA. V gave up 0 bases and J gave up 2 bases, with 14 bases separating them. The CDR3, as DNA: TGTGCCAGCAGCTTAACGTCGGGGACTTACCCTGGAAACACCATATATTTT. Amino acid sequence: CASSLTSGTYPGNTIYF.

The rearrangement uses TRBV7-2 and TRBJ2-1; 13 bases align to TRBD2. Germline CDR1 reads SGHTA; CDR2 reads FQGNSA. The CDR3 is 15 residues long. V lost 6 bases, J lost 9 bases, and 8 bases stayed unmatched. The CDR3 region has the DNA TGTGCCAGCAGTACAACTAGCGGGGGGGCCACTGAGCAGTTCTTC. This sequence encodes CASSTTSGGATEQFF.

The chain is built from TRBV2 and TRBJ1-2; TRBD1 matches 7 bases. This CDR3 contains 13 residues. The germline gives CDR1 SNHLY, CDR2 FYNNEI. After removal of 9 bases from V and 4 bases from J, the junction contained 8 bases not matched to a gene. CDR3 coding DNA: TGTGCCAGGAGTATAGAGGGGGCCTATGGCTACACCTTC. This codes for CARSIEGAYGYTF.

CDR3 coding DNA: TGTGCCAGCCGGGACTTAGGGGCCAACGTCCTGACTTTC. The encoded protein is CASRDLGANVLTF. V usage is TRBV11-3 and J usage is TRBJ2-6, with D perhaps TRBD2 (6 bases). Trimming took 8 bases from V and 4 from J, leaving 9 bases between them. Per the germline V gene, CDR1 is SGHNT and CDR2 is YENEEA. The CDR3 is 13 residues long.

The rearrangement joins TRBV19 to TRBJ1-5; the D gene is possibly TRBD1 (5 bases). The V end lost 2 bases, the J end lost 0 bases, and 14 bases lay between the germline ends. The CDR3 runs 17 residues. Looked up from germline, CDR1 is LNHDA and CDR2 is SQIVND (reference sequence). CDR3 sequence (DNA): TGTGCCAGTAGTATACGGCAGGACATTTATAGCAATCAGCCCCAGCATTTT. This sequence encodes CASSIRQDIYSNQPQHF.

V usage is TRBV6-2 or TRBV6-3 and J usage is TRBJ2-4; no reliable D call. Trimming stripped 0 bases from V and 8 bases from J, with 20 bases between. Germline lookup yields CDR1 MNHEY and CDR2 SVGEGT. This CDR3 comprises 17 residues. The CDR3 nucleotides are TGTGCCAGCAGTTACTCGACCTATGGCGGCGCTTCGGACATTCAGTACTTC. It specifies CASSYSTYGGASDIQYF.

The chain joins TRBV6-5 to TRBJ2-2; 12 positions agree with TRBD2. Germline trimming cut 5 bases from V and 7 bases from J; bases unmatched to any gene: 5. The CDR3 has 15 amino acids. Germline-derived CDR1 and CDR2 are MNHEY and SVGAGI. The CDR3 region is CASSLAGGPGGELFF. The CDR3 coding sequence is TGTGCCAGCAGTCTAGCGGGAGGGCCAGGCGGGGAGCTGTTTTTT.

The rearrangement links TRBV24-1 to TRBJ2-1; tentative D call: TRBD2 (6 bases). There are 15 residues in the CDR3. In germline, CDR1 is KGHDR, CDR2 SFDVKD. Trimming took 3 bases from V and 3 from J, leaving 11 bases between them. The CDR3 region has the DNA TGTGCCACCAGTGATGCCAGCGGGCTCTACAATGAGCAGTTCTTC. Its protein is CATSDASGLYNEQFF.

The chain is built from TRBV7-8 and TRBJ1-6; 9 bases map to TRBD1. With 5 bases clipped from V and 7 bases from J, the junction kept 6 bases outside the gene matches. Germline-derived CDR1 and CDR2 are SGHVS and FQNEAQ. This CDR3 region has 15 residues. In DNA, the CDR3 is TGTGCCAGCAGCGACAGGACAGGGGAAAATTCACCCCTCCACTTT. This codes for CASSDRTGENSPLHF. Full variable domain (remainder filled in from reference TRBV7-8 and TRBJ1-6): GAGVSQSPRYKVAKRGQDVALRCDPISGHVSLFWYQQALGQGPEFLTYFQNEAQLDKSGLPSDRFFAERPEGSVSTLKIQRTQQEDSAVYLCASSDRTGENSPLHFGNGTRLTVT.

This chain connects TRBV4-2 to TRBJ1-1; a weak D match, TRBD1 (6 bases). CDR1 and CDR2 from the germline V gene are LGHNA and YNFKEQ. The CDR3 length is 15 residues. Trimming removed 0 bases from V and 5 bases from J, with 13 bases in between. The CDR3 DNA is TGTGCCAGCAGCCAAGATCAGGGGCGCAGGACTGAAGCTTTCTTT. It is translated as CASSQDQGRRTEAFF.

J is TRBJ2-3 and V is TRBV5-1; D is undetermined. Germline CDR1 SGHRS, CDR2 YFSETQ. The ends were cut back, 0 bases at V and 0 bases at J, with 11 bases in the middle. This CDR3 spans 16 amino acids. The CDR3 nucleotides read TGCGCCAGCAGCTTGGCGCCGGTCTCCAGCACAGATACGCAGTATTTT. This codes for CASSLAPVSSTDTQYF. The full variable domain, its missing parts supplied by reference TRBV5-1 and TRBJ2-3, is KAGVTQTPRYLIKTRGQQVTLSCSPISGHRSVSWYQQTPGQGLQFLFEYFSETQRNKGNFPGRFSGRQFSNSRSEMNVSTLELGDSALYLCASSLAPVSSTDTQYFGPGTRLTVL.

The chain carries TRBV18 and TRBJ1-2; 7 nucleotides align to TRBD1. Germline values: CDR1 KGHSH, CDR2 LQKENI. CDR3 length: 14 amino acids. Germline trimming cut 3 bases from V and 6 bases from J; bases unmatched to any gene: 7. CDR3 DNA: TGTGCCAGCTCACCCACTGACAGGGATAATGGCTACACCTTC. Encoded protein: CASSPTDRDNGYTF.